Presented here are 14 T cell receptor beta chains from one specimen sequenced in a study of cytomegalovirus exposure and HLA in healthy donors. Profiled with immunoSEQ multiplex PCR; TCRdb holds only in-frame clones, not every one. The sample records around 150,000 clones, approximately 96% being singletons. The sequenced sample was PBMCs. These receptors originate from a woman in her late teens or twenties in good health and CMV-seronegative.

In DNA form, the CDR3 reads TGTGCCAGCCATGCCGGGACAGCGAGCTCCTATAATTCACCCCTCCACTTT. Protein sequence: CASHAGTASSYNSPLHF. The chain recombines TRBV27 with TRBJ1-6, with 7 bases lining up with TRBD1. CDR1 is MNHEY, CDR2 SMNVEV, per germline (reference sequence). V lost 8 bases, J lost 0 bases, and 10 bases stayed unmatched. The length of the CDR3 is 17 residues.

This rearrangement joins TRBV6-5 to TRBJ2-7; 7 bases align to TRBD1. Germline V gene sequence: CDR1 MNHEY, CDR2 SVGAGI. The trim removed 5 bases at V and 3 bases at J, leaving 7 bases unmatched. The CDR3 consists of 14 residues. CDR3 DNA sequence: TGTGCCAGCAGTCCCGGGACAGCCAACTACGAGCAGTACTTC. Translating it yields CASSPGTANYEQYF.

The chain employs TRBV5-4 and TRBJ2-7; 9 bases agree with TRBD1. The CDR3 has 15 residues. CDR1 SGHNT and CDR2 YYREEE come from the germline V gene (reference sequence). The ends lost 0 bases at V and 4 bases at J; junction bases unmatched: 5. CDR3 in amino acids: CASSLDSGTGYEQYF. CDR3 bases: TGTGCCAGCAGCTTGGACTCCGGGACAGGGTACGAGCAGTACTTC.

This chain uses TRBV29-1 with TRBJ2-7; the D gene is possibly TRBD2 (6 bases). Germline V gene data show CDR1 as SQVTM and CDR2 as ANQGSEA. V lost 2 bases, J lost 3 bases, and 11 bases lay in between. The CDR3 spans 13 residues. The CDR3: CSVEIMEGYEQYF. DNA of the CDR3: TGCAGCGTTGAAATAATGGAGGGCTACGAGCAGTACTTC.

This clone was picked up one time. CDR3 protein: CASSQDPSRGVTYEQYF. Written as DNA, the CDR3 is TGCGCCAGCAGCCAAGATCCCAGCAGGGGGGTAACCTACGAGCAGTACTTC. The V and J genes are TRBV4-1 and TRBJ2-7, with a weak D call TRBD1 (7 bases). In germline, CDR1 is MGHRA, CDR2 YSYEKL. V lost 0 bases, J lost 2 bases, and 17 bases lay in between. The CDR3 totals 17 residues.

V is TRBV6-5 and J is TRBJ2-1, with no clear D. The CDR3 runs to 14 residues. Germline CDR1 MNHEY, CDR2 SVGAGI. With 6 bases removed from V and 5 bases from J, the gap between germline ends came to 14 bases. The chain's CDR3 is CASSADDGDNEQFF. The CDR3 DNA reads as TGTGCCAGCAGCGCAGACGACGGAGACAATGAGCAGTTCTTC.

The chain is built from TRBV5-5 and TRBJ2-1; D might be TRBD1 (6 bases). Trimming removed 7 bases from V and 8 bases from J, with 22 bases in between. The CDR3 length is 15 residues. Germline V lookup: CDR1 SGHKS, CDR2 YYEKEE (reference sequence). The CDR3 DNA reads TGTGCCAGCCGACCGCATGGGGCAGGGGTAGATGAGCAGTTCTTC. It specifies CASRPHGAGVDEQFF. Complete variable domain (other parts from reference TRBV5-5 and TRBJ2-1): DAGVTQSPTHLIKTRGQQVTLRCSPISGHKSVSWYQQVLGQGPQFIFQYYEKEERGRGNFPDRFSARQFPNYSSELNVNALLLGDSALYLCASRPHGAGVDEQFFGPGTRLTVL.

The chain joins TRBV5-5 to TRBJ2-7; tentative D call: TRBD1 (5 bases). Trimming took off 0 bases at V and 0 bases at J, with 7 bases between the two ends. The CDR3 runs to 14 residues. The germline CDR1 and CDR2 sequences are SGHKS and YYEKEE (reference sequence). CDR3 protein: CASSLGQGSYEQYF. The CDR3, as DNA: TGTGCCAGCAGCTTGGGGCAGGGCTCCTACGAGCAGTACTTC.

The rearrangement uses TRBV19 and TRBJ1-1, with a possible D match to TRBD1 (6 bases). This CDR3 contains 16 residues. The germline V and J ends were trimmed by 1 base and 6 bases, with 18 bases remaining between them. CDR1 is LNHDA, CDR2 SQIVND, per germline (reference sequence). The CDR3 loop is CASSIGTGMAGAEAFF. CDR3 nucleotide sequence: TGTGCCAGTAGTATAGGTACAGGGATGGCTGGGGCTGAAGCTTTCTTT.

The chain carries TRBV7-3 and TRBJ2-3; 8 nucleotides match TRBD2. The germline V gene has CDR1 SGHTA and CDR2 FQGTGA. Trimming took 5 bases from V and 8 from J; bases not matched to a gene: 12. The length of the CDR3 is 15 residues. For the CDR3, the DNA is TGTGCCAGCAGCGAATACGGGGGGGACCTTGGTACGCAGTATTTT. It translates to CASSEYGGDLGTQYF.

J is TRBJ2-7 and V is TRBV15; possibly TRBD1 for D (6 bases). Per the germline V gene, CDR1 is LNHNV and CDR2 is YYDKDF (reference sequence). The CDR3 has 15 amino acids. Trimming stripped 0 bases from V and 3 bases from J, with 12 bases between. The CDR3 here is CATSRDRTEDYEQYF. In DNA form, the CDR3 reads TGTGCCACCAGCAGAGATCGGACAGAGGACTACGAGCAGTACTTC.

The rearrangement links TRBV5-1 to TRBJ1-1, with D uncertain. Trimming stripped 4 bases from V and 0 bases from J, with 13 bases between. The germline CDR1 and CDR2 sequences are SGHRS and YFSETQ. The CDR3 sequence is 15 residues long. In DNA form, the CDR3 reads TGCGCCAGCAGCGTGAACCAGGAAATGAACACTGAAGCTTTCTTT. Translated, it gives CASSVNQEMNTEAFF.

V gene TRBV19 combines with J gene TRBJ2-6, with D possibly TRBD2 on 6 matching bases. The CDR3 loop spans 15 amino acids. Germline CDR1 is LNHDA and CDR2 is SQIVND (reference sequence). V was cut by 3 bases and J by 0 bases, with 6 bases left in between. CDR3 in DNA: TGTGCCAGTAGTATGGGGGGCTCTGGGGCCAACGTCCTGACTTTC. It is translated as CASSMGGSGANVLTF.

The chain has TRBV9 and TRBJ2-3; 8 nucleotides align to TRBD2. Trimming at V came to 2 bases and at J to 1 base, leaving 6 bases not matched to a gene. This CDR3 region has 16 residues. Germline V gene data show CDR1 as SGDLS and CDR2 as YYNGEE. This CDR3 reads CASSVLGTSGTDTQYF. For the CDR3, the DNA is TGTGCCAGCAGCGTGTTAGGGACTAGTGGCACAGATACGCAGTATTTT.